This is a list of T cell receptor beta chains from one sample in a study of human T cells and chemical hapten exposure. TCRdb re-derived calls from the RACE reads in MiXCR, one entry per CDR3 protein. The data show approximately 120,000 distinct CDR3 sequences, 9.2% seen once. The starting material was whole blood, obtained in connection with sensitization to the hapten diphenylcyclopropenone (DPC). These receptors were taken from a woman in her forties with alopecia areata. Some clones in this sample may be carry-over from other donors' samples. CDR3s include the opening cysteine and the closing phenylalanine or tryptophan. The order of the fields is V gene, D gene, J gene, CDR3 protein. The D gene is left open where the match is weak.

TRBV29-1	-	TRBJ1-1	CSVEGFALNTEAFF
TRBV12-3/TRBV12-4	-	TRBJ2-5	CASGNPVGETQYF
TRBV6-5	-	TRBJ2-6	CASSYDSSGANVLTF
TRBV28	-	TRBJ2-5	CASSLGEVRETQYF
TRBV25-1	-	TRBJ1-6	CASSPDYSFPLYNSPLHF
TRBV14	-	TRBJ1-1	CASSQDPRWNTEAFF
TRBV14	TRBD1	TRBJ1-1	CASSVAGTANTEAFF
TRBV6-6	-	TRBJ2-3	CASRKGSDTQYF
TRBV6-6	TRBD1	TRBJ2-6	CASSSGQGSSGANVLTF
TRBV7-2	-	TRBJ2-1	CASTPGPRHGEQFF
TRBV6-5	TRBD1	TRBJ2-7	CASSYSIGTAEFYEQYF
TRBV20-1	-	TRBJ1-1	CSAREGGSYRENTEAFF
TRBV9	-	TRBJ1-1	CASSPRGGHTEAFF